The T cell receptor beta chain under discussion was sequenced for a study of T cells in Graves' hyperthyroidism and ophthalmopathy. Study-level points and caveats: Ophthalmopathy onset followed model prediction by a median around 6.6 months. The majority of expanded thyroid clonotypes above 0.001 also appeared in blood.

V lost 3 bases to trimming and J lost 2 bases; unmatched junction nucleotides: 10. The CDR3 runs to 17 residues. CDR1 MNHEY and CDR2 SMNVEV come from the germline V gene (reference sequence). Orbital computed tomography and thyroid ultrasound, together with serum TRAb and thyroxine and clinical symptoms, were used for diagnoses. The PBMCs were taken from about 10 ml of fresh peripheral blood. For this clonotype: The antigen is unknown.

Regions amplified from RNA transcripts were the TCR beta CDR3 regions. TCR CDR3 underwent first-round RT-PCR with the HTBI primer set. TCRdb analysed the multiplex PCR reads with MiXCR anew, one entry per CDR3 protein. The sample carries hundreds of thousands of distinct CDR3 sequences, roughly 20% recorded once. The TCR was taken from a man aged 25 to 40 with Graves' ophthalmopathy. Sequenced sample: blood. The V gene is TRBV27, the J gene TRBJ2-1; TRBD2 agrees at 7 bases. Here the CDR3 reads CASSFSTSRVPYNEQFF. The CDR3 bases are TGTGCCAGCAGTTTCTCGACTAGCAGAGTTCCCTACAATGAGCAGTTCTTC.